This TCR beta chain was retrieved from a study of OX40 agonist ivuxolimab in advanced cancers. The germline gives CDR1 SGHTA, CDR2 FQGTGA. V was clipped by 4 bases and J by 6 bases, with 10 bases between them. The CDR3 has 12 amino acids. This clone is a singleton in its sample. Using immunoSEQ multiplex PCR, the repertoire was profiled, and TCRdb retains in-frame clones only, with some absent. The profile covers roughly 17,000 clones, with around 78% appearing a single time and around 15% taken by the ten largest. The chain has TRBV7-3 and TRBJ2-7; D is ambiguous. The starting material was CD4+ or CD8+ T cells sorted from blood, obtained in a trial of the OX40 agonist ivuxolimab. The sequence was collected from an adult with an advanced solid tumor such as melanoma, head and neck, liver or kidney cancer. CDR3 DNA sequence: TGTGCCAGCAGCTATCTTCAAGCCGAGCAGTACTTC. Residues: CASSYLQAEQYF.